Presented here are 32 T cell receptor beta chains from one specimen sequenced in a study of T cells in Graves' hyperthyroidism and ophthalmopathy. Using RNA transcripts as the source, TCR beta CDR3 regions were amplified. Initially, a first-round RT-PCR of the TCR CDR3 employed the HTBI primer set. TCRdb re-called the multiplex PCR reads with MiXCR, one entry per CDR3 protein. The repertoire holds more than 500,000 distinct CDR3 sequences, with about 15% as singletons. Sequencing input: blood. The receptors derive from a woman aged 40 to 50 with Graves' ophthalmopathy.

This clonotype came up many times. V usage is TRBV28 and J usage is TRBJ2-2, with a tentative D call TRBD1 (5 bases). V was pared by 6 bases and J by 2 bases, with 10 bases between. The CDR3 is made up of 14 amino acids. Germline V CDR1 and CDR2: MDHEN, SYDVKM. This CDR3 reads CASRVDSNTGELFF. The CDR3 DNA follows: TGTGCCAGCAGGGTCGACAGTAACACCGGGGAGCTGTTTTTT.

This clonotype has at least ten counts. The chain couples TRBV28 to TRBJ1-1; maybe TRBD1 (5 bases). The CDR3 is made up of 13 amino acids. The germline V and J ends were trimmed by 7 bases and 2 bases, with 11 bases remaining between them. Germline V gene lookup returns CDR1 MDHEN and CDR2 SYDVKM. CDR3 sequence reads: CASNFGQNTEAFF. CDR3 nucleotides: TGTGCCAGCAATTTTGGACAAAACACTGAAGCTTTCTTT.

The table lists this clonotype with many counts. The gene calls are TRBV5-5 and TRBJ1-1, with a weak D call TRBD1 (6 bases). Germline CDR1 and CDR2: SGHKS and YYEKEE (reference sequence). V was shortened by 4 bases and J by 6 bases, with 16 bases between the two germline ends. This CDR3 contains 14 residues. CDR3 region: CASSQMNRVAEAFF. The CDR3 DNA reads TGTGCCAGCAGCCAAATGAACAGGGTCGCTGAAGCTTTCTTT.

In this sample, this clonotype turned up a few times. The chain couples TRBV19 to TRBJ2-7; D possibly corresponds to TRBD1 (8 bases). Germline CDR1 and CDR2: LNHDA and SQIVND (reference sequence). Between the trimmed V and J ends, which lost 4 bases and 0 bases, there was a span of 16 bases. The CDR3 spans 16 residues. CDR3 protein: CASSTYRGGYSYEQYF. For the CDR3, the DNA is TGTGCCAGTAGTACGTACAGGGGGGGTTACTCCTACGAGCAGTACTTC.

Many counts were recorded for this clonotype. The V gene is TRBV24-1, the J gene TRBJ1-2; D not certain. The germline V and J ends were trimmed by 3 bases and 8 bases, with 18 bases remaining between them. Germline-derived CDR1 and CDR2 are KGHDR and SFDVKD. This CDR3 contains 15 residues. The CDR3 loop reads CATSDPAKPRGGYTF. As DNA, the CDR3 is TGTGCCACCAGTGATCCAGCAAAGCCGAGAGGGGGCTACACCTTC.

The chain links TRBV28 to TRBJ2-3; the D gene could be TRBD1 or TRBD2 (5 bases each). The CDR3 runs 15 residues. Trimming pared 3 bases from V and 1 base from J, leaving 11 bases between. The germline CDR1 and CDR2 sequences are MDHEN and SYDVKM. The CDR3 protein is CASSFVGDGTDTQYF. The CDR3 nucleotides are TGTGCCAGCAGTTTTGTGGGGGACGGCACAGATACGCAGTATTTT.

This clonotype was found a few times. CDR3 in amino acids: CSARDRIRLMGQETQYF. CDR3 bases: TGCAGTGCTAGAGATCGTATAAGGCTCATGGGGCAAGAGACCCAGTACTTC. The gene calls are TRBV20-1 and TRBJ2-5; D gene uncertain. CDR1 and CDR2 from the germline V gene are DFQATT and SNEGSKA (reference sequence). V dropped 0 bases and J dropped 2 bases, with 19 bases sitting between them. The CDR3 sequence is 17 residues long.

Many counts were recorded for this clonotype. The rearrangement joins TRBV6-5 to TRBJ2-5, with no clear D. This CDR3 is 12 amino acids long. V dropped 2 bases and J dropped 3 bases, with 4 bases sitting between them. Per germline, CDR1 MNHEY and CDR2 SVGAGI. The CDR3 spells CASSYRKETQYF. The CDR3 bases are TGTGCCAGCAGTTACAGGAAAGAGACCCAGTACTTC.

The V call is TRBV20-1, the J call TRBJ2-5; 14 nucleotides match TRBD2. Germline assignment: CDR1 DFQATT and CDR2 SNEGSKA (reference sequence). CDR3 length: 14 amino acids. The ends lost 6 bases at V and 5 bases at J; junction bases unmatched: 5. CDR3 residues: CSAGTSGSGETQYF. DNA of the CDR3: TGCAGTGCCGGGACTAGCGGGAGTGGGGAGACCCAGTACTTC.

The chain joins TRBV20-1 to TRBJ2-7; D uncertain. Trimming stripped 3 bases from V and 4 bases from J, with 16 bases between. Per the germline V gene, CDR1 is DFQATT and CDR2 is SNEGSKA (reference sequence). The CDR3 length is 14 residues. The CDR3 here is CSARAGRHGYEQYF. The CDR3 DNA reads as TGCAGTGCTAGGGCTGGCCGTCATGGTTACGAGCAGTACTTC.

This clonotype showed up many times. The V gene is TRBV12-3 or TRBV12-4, the J gene TRBJ1-3; 8 positions match TRBD1. V trimming: 7 bases; J trimming: 3 bases; junction bases outside the gene matches: 8. The CDR3 totals 15 residues. CDR3 amino acids: CASTSGGAGGNTIYF. CDR3 nucleotides: TGTGCCAGCACCTCAGGGGGCGCGGGTGGAAACACCATATATTTT.

This clonotype has a handful of counts. The rearrangement joins TRBV4-1 to TRBJ2-7, with D possibly matching TRBD2 (6 bases). This CDR3 contains 15 residues. Germline values: CDR1 MGHRA, CDR2 YSYEKL. The V gene lost 0 bases and the J gene lost 3 bases, with 12 bases spanning the gap. CDR3 loop: CASSQERSSGYEQYF. Written as DNA, the CDR3 is TGCGCCAGCAGCCAAGAAAGGAGTAGCGGCTACGAGCAGTACTTC.

This clonotype occurred a few times. The V and J genes are TRBV24-1 and TRBJ2-7; D remains ambiguous. CDR1 is KGHDR and CDR2 is SFDVKD in the germline V gene. Trimming cost V 11 bases and J 2 bases, with 18 bases left between them. This CDR3 contains 14 residues. CDR3 residues: CAIPPWTVAYEQYF. The CDR3 coding sequence is TGTGCCATACCTCCTTGGACGGTTGCCTACGAGCAGTACTTC.

This clonotype appeared many times. This chain joins TRBV20-1 and TRBJ2-5; D is perhaps TRBD1 (6 bases). CDR1 and CDR2 from the germline V gene are DFQATT and SNEGSKA (reference sequence). The V gene lost 3 bases and the J gene lost 5 bases, with 13 bases spanning the gap. The CDR3 runs to 13 residues. CDR3 loop: CSARLGTTETQYF. The DNA for the CDR3 is TGCAGTGCTAGGCTGGGGACAACCGAGACCCAGTACTTC.

The rearrangement links TRBV6-1 to TRBJ2-7; D call uncertain. V was shortened by 6 bases and J by 6 bases, with 15 bases between the two germline ends. The CDR3 is 13 amino acids. CDR1 and CDR2 (germline): MNHNS, SASEGT. CDR3 sequence reads: CASSPPGQTEQYF. The CDR3 bases are TGTGCCAGCAGCCCCCCGGGTCAGACCGAGCAGTACTTC.

This clonotype appeared once. The rearrangement uses TRBV6-1 and TRBJ2-2; 14 bases are a match to TRBD2. Germline V gene lookup returns CDR1 MNHNS and CDR2 SASEGT. The V segment lost 6 bases and the J segment 5 bases; nucleotides outside the gene matches: 8. This CDR3 has 17 residues. The CDR3 DNA reads TGTGCCAGCAGACCGGGACTAGCGGGAGATTTTACCGGGGAGCTGTTTTTT. Its protein is CASRPGLAGDFTGELFF.

The chain combines TRBV19 with TRBJ1-5; 12 positions agree with TRBD1. CDR3 length equals 15 residues. Trimming cost V 6 bases and J 6 bases; bases outside gene matches: 6. Germline V gives CDR1 LNHDA, CDR2 SQIVND (reference sequence). CDR3 coding DNA: TGTGCCAGTAGACCGGGACAGGGGGCAGTTCAGCCCCAGCATTTT. Amino acid sequence: CASRPGQGAVQPQHF.

This clonotype was detected ten times or more. The rearrangement links TRBV11-3 to TRBJ2-4; D perhaps matches TRBD1 (6 bases). This CDR3 comprises 17 residues. V was trimmed by 4 bases and J by 0 bases, leaving 16 bases between them. The germline V gene has CDR1 SGHNT and CDR2 YENEEA. CDR3 sequence: CASSSYRTAGAKNIQYF. CDR3 in DNA: TGTGCCAGCAGCTCCTACCGGACAGCCGGAGCCAAAAACATTCAGTACTTC.

This clonotype appeared many times. The chain combines TRBV28 with TRBJ1-5; D uncertain. The length of the CDR3 is 12 residues. The germline CDR1 and CDR2 sequences are MDHEN and SYDVKM. The germline V and J ends were trimmed by 7 bases and 11 bases, with 15 bases remaining between them. CDR3 in amino acids: CASTMDFLAQHF. The CDR3 nucleotides are TGTGCCAGCACCATGGACTTTTTGGCCCAGCATTTT.

This clonotype has a count of ten or more. The gene calls are TRBV28 and TRBJ1-1; D unclear. The CDR3 runs 13 residues. Per the germline V gene, CDR1 is MDHEN and CDR2 is SYDVKM. The V gene lost 2 bases and the J gene lost 5 bases, with 9 bases spanning the gap. CDR3 DNA: TGTGCCAGCAGTTTAAGGTCCCAAACTGAAGCTTTCTTT. Protein: CASSLRSQTEAFF. Drawing the rest from reference TRBV28 and TRBJ1-1, the complete variable domain is DVKVTQSSRYLVKRTGEKVFLECVQDMDHENMFWYRQDPGLGLRLIYFSYDVKMKEKGDIPEGYSVSREKKERFSLILESASTNQTSMYLCASSLRSQTEAFFGQGTRLTVV.

This clonotype came up many times. This chain uses TRBV2 with TRBJ2-5; the D is unclear. The CDR3 has 14 amino acids. Germline V gene lookup returns CDR1 SNHLY and CDR2 FYNNEI. The ends were cut back, 2 bases at V and 1 base at J, with 8 bases in the middle. CDR3 loop: CASSETAFQETQYF. CDR3 nucleotides: TGTGCCAGCAGTGAAACCGCTTTCCAAGAGACCCAGTACTTC. Complete variable domain (other parts from reference TRBV2 and TRBJ2-5): EPEVTQTPSHQVTQMGQEVILRCVPISNHLYFYWYRQILGQKVEFLVSFYNNEISEKSEIFDDQFSVERPDGSNFTLKIRSTKLEDSAMYFCASSETAFQETQYFGPGTRLLVL.

This clonotype was seen many times. The rearrangement joins TRBV7-6 to TRBJ1-2; TRBD1 is a possible D gene (5 bases). This CDR3 is built from 15 residues. The germline gives CDR1 SGHVS, CDR2 FNYEAQ. Trimming left V 5 bases short and J 3 bases short, with 16 bases between. The CDR3 reads CASSPRTGRDYGYTF. The CDR3 DNA reads as TGTGCCAGCAGCCCACGGACGGGCAGGGACTATGGCTACACCTTC. Filled out from reference TRBV7-6 and TRBJ1-2, the complete variable domain reads GAGVSQSPRYKVTKRGQDVALRCDPISGHVSLYWYRQALGQGPEFLTYFNYEAQQDKSGLPNDRFSAERPEGSISTLTIQRTEQRDSAMYRCASSPRTGRDYGYTFGSGTRLTVV.

This clonotype was seen only a few times. The chain links TRBV19 to TRBJ1-6; 10 bases map to TRBD1. V lost 6 bases to trimming and J lost 10 bases; unmatched junction nucleotides: 12. The germline CDR1 and CDR2 sequences are LNHDA and SQIVND (reference sequence). The CDR3 has 16 residues. The CDR3, as DNA: TGTGCCAGTAGGGTGCGACCGGGACAGGGGAACTCACCCCTCCACTTT. It codes for CASRVRPGQGNSPLHF.

This clonotype was picked up many times. The J gene is TRBJ2-4, the V gene TRBV18; 9 bases agree with TRBD1. Per the germline V gene, CDR1 is KGHSH and CDR2 is LQKENI. Trimming removed 5 bases from V and 8 bases from J; junction bases left unmatched: 7. This CDR3 has 14 amino acids. The chain's CDR3 is CASSSLGQGDIQYF. In DNA, the CDR3 is TGTGCCAGCTCATCCCTGGGACAGGGCGACATTCAGTACTTC.

V is TRBV3-1 and J is TRBJ1-2; 7 bases agree with TRBD1. This CDR3 contains 16 residues. Germline CDR1 is LGHDT and CDR2 is YNNKEL (reference sequence). The V and J ends lost 3 bases and 0 bases, in that order; junction bases with no gene match: 7. The CDR3 spells CASSQIGQATNYGYTF. The DNA for the CDR3 is TGTGCCAGCAGCCAGATTGGACAGGCGACTAACTATGGCTACACCTTC.

There are many counts of this clonotype. The chain combines TRBV6-1 with TRBJ1-5, with no clear D. Germline V gene lookup returns CDR1 MNHNS and CDR2 SASEGT. This CDR3 has 14 residues. Trimming shortened V by 7 bases and J by 0 bases, and 10 bases separated the two germline ends. This chain's CDR3 is CASTLQYSNQPQHF. CDR3 bases: TGTGCCAGCACCTTACAGTATAGCAATCAGCCCCAGCATTTT.

Many counts were recorded for this clonotype. This chain links TRBV6-1 with TRBJ2-5, with 10 bases that match TRBD1. The CDR3 consists of 15 residues. CDR1 MNHNS and CDR2 SASEGT come from the germline V gene. With 5 bases clipped from V and 5 bases from J, the junction kept 8 bases outside the gene matches. CDR3 sequence: CASSTGTGVWETQYF. In DNA, the CDR3 is TGTGCCAGCAGTACCGGGACAGGGGTTTGGGAGACCCAGTACTTC.

This clonotype was seen at least ten times. The rearrangement links TRBV7-8 to TRBJ2-7; 10 bases align to TRBD2. Trimming removed 2 bases from V and 5 bases from J; junction bases left unmatched: 9. CDR3 length equals 16 residues. The germline CDR1 and CDR2 sequences are SGHVS and FQNEAQ. CDR3 DNA sequence: TGTGCCAGCAGCTTAAGCGGGGCTAGCGGGAGCCACGAGCAGTACTTC. It translates to CASSLSGASGSHEQYF.

This clonotype was seen many times. The rearrangement links TRBV15 to TRBJ2-2; D is unresolved. The germline V gene encodes CDR1 LNHNV and CDR2 YYDKDF (reference sequence). The V and J ends lost 5 bases and 3 bases respectively, with 4 bases between them. This CDR3 contains 12 residues. The CDR3 loop is CATSVYTGELFF. The CDR3 coding sequence is TGTGCCACCAGCGTCTACACCGGGGAGCTGTTTTTT.

The chain combines TRBV15 with TRBJ1-1, with D possibly TRBD1 on 6 matching bases. This CDR3 has 16 residues. Germline V gene lookup returns CDR1 LNHNV and CDR2 YYDKDF (reference sequence). V lost 0 bases, J lost 0 bases, and 11 bases lay in between. CDR3 coding DNA: TGTGCCACCAGCAGAGATCTTAACAGGGTGAACACTGAAGCTTTCTTT. Its translation: CATSRDLNRVNTEAFF. The entire variable domain, with the rest obtained from reference TRBV15 and TRBJ1-1, is as follows: DAMVIQNPRYQVTQFGKPVTLSCSQTLNHNVMYWYQQKSSQAPKLLFHYYDKDFNNEADTPDNFQSRRPNTSFCFLDIRSPGLGDTAMYLCATSRDLNRVNTEAFFGQGTRLTVV.

This clonotype was seen at least ten times. The chain links TRBV20-1 to TRBJ2-5; 7 bases match TRBD2. The CDR3 is 14 amino acids. Germline assignment: CDR1 DFQATT and CDR2 SNEGSKA (reference sequence). The V gene end was trimmed by 1 base and the J gene end by 5 bases; junction bases not matched to a gene: 7. The CDR3 DNA reads TGCAGTGCTAGAGGTGGGGGGGGGTTGGAGACCCAGTACTTC. It yields the protein CSARGGGGLETQYF.

This clonotype has a count of ten or more. The chain has TRBV4-1 and TRBJ1-1, with a possible D match to TRBD1 (6 bases). The CDR3 is 15 amino acids. V lost 0 bases and J lost 1, with 9 bases in between. Germline CDR1 reads MGHRA; CDR2 reads YSYEKL. The CDR3 protein is CASSQDWGANTEAFF. The CDR3 nucleotides read TGCGCCAGCAGCCAAGACTGGGGGGCGAACACTGAAGCTTTCTTT.